The 21 T cell receptor beta chains in this list originate from one sample, sequenced in a study of T cell responses to AZD1222 COVID-19 vaccine (dated by TCRdb to the early 2020s). The time point label corresponds to: about 28 days (+/-7) after the second vaccine dose. The protocol used for the library was the immunoSEQ multiplex PCR assay. The immuneACCESS repertoire file appears here via TCRdb, limited to in-frame rearrangements. These files lack a portion of the clones; in checked studies, under half of the deficit traces to unresolved V genes, and the cause of the others is not known. The sample records about 81,000 clones, approximately 90% of which are singletons. In total, the top ten clones hold around 8% of the sample. This specimen was peripheral blood, taken 28 days after the second AZD1222 dose. These receptors originate from an adult who received the AZD1222 COVID-19 vaccine.

The genes are TRBV7-7 and TRBJ1-4; D remains ambiguous. V lost 5 bases and J lost 3, with 13 bases in between. The CDR3 length is 15 residues. Germline values: CDR1 SSHAT, CDR2 FNYEAQ (reference sequence). The CDR3 reads CASSPGLQPNEKLFF. CDR3 sequence (DNA): TGTGCCAGCAGCCCCGGACTTCAGCCTAATGAAAAACTGTTTTTT.

V is TRBV5-1 and J is TRBJ1-6; D gene ambiguous. Germline CDR1 is SGHRS and CDR2 is YFSETQ. The CDR3 runs to 14 residues. V dropped 4 bases and J dropped 7 bases, with 12 bases sitting between them. The CDR3 bases are TGCGCCAGCAGCCCCTCGATCTGGAATTCACCCCTCCACTTT. Amino acid sequence: CASSPSIWNSPLHF.

V gene TRBV27 combines with J gene TRBJ2-2, with D unclear. The V gene's germline CDR1 is MNHEY and CDR2 SMNVEV (reference sequence). This CDR3 spans 14 amino acids. The V and J ends lost 3 bases and 5 bases respectively, with 10 bases between them. DNA of the CDR3: TGTGCCAGCAGTTTTACTGAGAAAACCGGGGAGCTGTTTTTT. Its protein is CASSFTEKTGELFF.

V and J are TRBV6-5 and TRBJ1-4, with 9 bases aligning to TRBD1. Germline CDR1 MNHEY, CDR2 SVGAGI. The CDR3 runs to 15 residues. Losses at the gene ends were 6 bases for V and 2 bases for J; bases not matched to a gene: 4. The CDR3 nucleotides are TGTGCCAGCAGCCATGGGACAGGGACTAATGAAAAACTGTTTTTT. Translated, it gives CASSHGTGTNEKLFF.

The chain recombines TRBV18 with TRBJ2-2; 12 bases fit TRBD2. Unmatched junction bases numbered 2, after V lost 5 bases and J lost 1 base. CDR3 length: 16 amino acids. Germline V gene data show CDR1 as KGHSH and CDR2 as LQKENI. As DNA, the CDR3 is TGTGCCAGCTCATCGGGACTAGCGGGGAACACCGGGGAGCTGTTTTTT. It codes for CASSSGLAGNTGELFF.

This chain connects TRBV6-5 to TRBJ1-5; no definite D call. Between the trimmed V and J ends, which lost 8 bases and 3 bases, there was a span of 8 bases. Germline CDR1 and CDR2: MNHEY and SVGAGI. The CDR3 covers 12 residues. CDR3: CASGNTNQPQHF. The CDR3 DNA follows: TGTGCCAGCGGGAACACCAATCAGCCCCAGCATTTT.

The rearrangement uses TRBV5-4 and TRBJ2-7; weak D call: TRBD1 (6 bases). V was pared by 2 bases and J by 2 bases, with 8 bases between. Germline assignment: CDR1 SGHNT and CDR2 YYREEE (reference sequence). The CDR3 is 13 amino acids. The CDR3 region is CASSFGTTYEQYF. Here the CDR3 DNA reads TGTGCCAGCAGCTTCGGGACAACCTACGAGCAGTACTTC.

This rearrangement joins TRBV9 to TRBJ2-2; no reliable D call. This CDR3 comprises 15 residues. Germline V gives CDR1 SGDLS, CDR2 YYNGEE. Trimming cost V 0 bases and J 2 bases, with 8 bases left between them. CDR3 loop: CASSVELTNTGELFF. Here the CDR3 DNA reads TGTGCCAGCAGCGTAGAACTTACTAACACCGGGGAGCTGTTTTTT. The entire variable domain, with the rest obtained from reference TRBV9 and TRBJ2-2, is as follows: DSGVTQTPKHLITATGQRVTLRCSPRSGDLSVYWYQQSLDQGLQFLIQYYNGEERAKGNILERFSAQQFPDLHSELNLSSLELGDSALYFCASSVELTNTGELFFGEGSRLTVL.

This CDR3 reads CASTGGVNTEAFF. In nucleotides, the CDR3 is TGTGCCAGCACTGGGGGGGTGAACACTGAAGCTTTCTTT. The chain is built from TRBV7-8 and TRBJ1-1, with D possibly TRBD1 on 5 matching bases. V was cut by 7 bases and J by 0 bases, with 9 bases left in between. Germline V gene lookup returns CDR1 SGHVS and CDR2 FQNEAQ. The CDR3 spans 13 residues.

The rearrangement uses TRBV28 and TRBJ1-1; D is possibly TRBD1 (5 bases). The CDR3 length is 12 residues. CDR1 and CDR2 from the germline V gene are MDHEN and SYDVKM. Deletions cut 10 bases from V and 1 base from J, with 10 bases between. For the CDR3, the DNA is TGTGCCACCAGAGGGGAGAACACTGAAGCTTTCTTT. Translated: CATRGENTEAFF.

The gene calls are TRBV5-1 and TRBJ2-6; D not certain. The CDR3 spans 13 residues. Germline V CDR1 and CDR2: SGHRS, YFSETQ. The V and J ends lost 0 bases and 3 bases respectively, with 1 base between them. Written as DNA, the CDR3 is TGCGCCAGCAGCTTGGATGGGGCCAACGTCCTGACTTTC. Its translation is CASSLDGANVLTF.

This sequence joins TRBV5-1 and TRBJ2-2, with D uncertain. The CDR3 consists of 14 residues. Germline V gene data show CDR1 as SGHRS and CDR2 as YFSETQ. Trimming cost V 0 bases and J 7 bases, with 10 bases left between them. The CDR3 DNA reads as TGCGCCAGCAGCTTGGGCCTTGGTAACGGGGAGCTGTTTTTT. Its protein product is CASSLGLGNGELFF.

The V call is TRBV18, the J call TRBJ2-7; 10 bases align to TRBD1. The CDR3 contains 14 residues. Trimming at V came to 3 bases and at J to 6 bases, leaving 5 bases not matched to a gene. CDR1 and CDR2 (germline): KGHSH, LQKENI. CDR3 DNA sequence: TGTGCCAGCTCACCGGGACAGGGGTCGGTCGAGCAGTACTTC. This translates into CASSPGQGSVEQYF.

V is TRBV27 and J is TRBJ2-7; tentative D call: TRBD2 (6 bases). Trimming cost V 2 bases and J 7 bases, with 12 bases left between them. There are 13 residues in the CDR3. Germline CDR1 reads MNHEY; CDR2 reads SMNVEV (reference sequence). The CDR3 reads CASSLGMDYEQYF. CDR3 DNA: TGTGCCAGCAGTTTAGGTATGGACTATGAGCAGTACTTC.

J is TRBJ2-2 and V is TRBV3-1 (or the pseudogene TRBV3-2); no clear D gene. Germline CDR1 is LGHDT and CDR2 is YNNKEL (reference sequence). The CDR3 has 12 amino acids. Trimming took 5 bases from V and 6 from J, leaving 7 bases between them. For the CDR3, the DNA is TGTGCCAGCAGCAAACTGGCCGGGGAGCTGTTTTTT. Its translation is CASSKLAGELFF.

The gene calls are TRBV6-5 and TRBJ2-7; D possibly corresponds to TRBD1 (5 bases). Trimming cost V 6 bases and J 2 bases, with 11 bases left between them. Germline V gene sequence: CDR1 MNHEY, CDR2 SVGAGI. The CDR3 runs to 13 residues. In DNA, the CDR3 is TGTGCCAGCAGCTTGGACATAGCCTACGAGCAGTACTTC. Its protein is CASSLDIAYEQYF.

This chain joins TRBV7-9 and TRBJ2-7, with a weak D call TRBD1 (5 bases). Germline CDR1 and CDR2: SEHNR and FQNEAQ (reference sequence). The CDR3 is made up of 13 amino acids. The ends were cut back, 0 bases at V and 6 bases at J, with 9 bases in the middle. Written as DNA, the CDR3 is TGTGCCAGCAGCTTAGCTGACAGCTCCGAGCAGTACTTC. This encodes CASSLADSSEQYF.

The V gene is TRBV10-3, the J gene TRBJ1-2, with TRBD1 matching over 8 bases. Losses at the gene ends were 2 bases for V and 2 bases for J; bases not matched to a gene: 1. The CDR3 has 14 amino acids. The germline gives CDR1 ENHRY, CDR2 SYGVKD. CDR3 nucleotides: TGTGCCATCAGTGAGGACAGGGGAAACTATGGCTACACCTTC. Its translation is CAISEDRGNYGYTF.

The chain uses TRBV4-1 and TRBJ2-1, with 15 positions matching TRBD2. This CDR3 is 17 amino acids long. The trim removed 1 base at V and 7 bases at J, leaving 5 bases unmatched. Germline CDR1 and CDR2: MGHRA and YSYEKL. CDR3 bases: TGCGCCAGCAGCCAAGGCCCCGGGACTAGCGGGAGGAATGAGCAGTTCTTC. Translating gives CASSQGPGTSGRNEQFF.

This sequence joins TRBV30 and TRBJ2-5; perhaps TRBD2 as D (5 bases). This CDR3 region has 14 residues. In germline, CDR1 is GTSNPN, CDR2 SVGIG (reference sequence). Deletions cut 3 bases from V and 2 bases from J, with 13 bases between. CDR3 loop: CAWRTGVSQETQYF. The CDR3 region has the DNA TGTGCCTGGAGAACCGGGGTTAGTCAAGAGACCCAGTACTTC.

The chain employs TRBV15 and TRBJ2-7; D is possibly TRBD2 (5 bases). The germline V gene has CDR1 LNHNV and CDR2 YYDKDF (reference sequence). V lost 4 bases and J 4 bases, leaving 5 bases between the germline ends. CDR3 size: 11 residues. CDR3 protein: CATSTGYEQYF. CDR3 DNA: TGTGCCACCAGCACGGGATACGAGCAGTACTTC.